This TCR beta chain appears in the sequencing data of a study of blood T cell repertoires in COVID-19. For the study at large: The United States, Italy and Spain were the sources of the acute and convalescent COVID-19 samples. From T cells, B-cell-depleted T cells, or PBMCs came the material, which was cDNA or gDNA.

Germline CDR1 LGHDT, CDR2 YNNKEL (reference sequence). This CDR3 spans 12 amino acids. Trimming cost V 4 bases and J 9 bases, with 12 bases left between them. In the original workflow: Counts of nucleated cells, estimated from reference gene primer amplification, were obtained. Generated by immunoSEQ multiplex PCR, the TCRdb table keeps only in-frame clones and is missing some. Clone size and the V and J calls come from that table; the DNA yielded D and trimming. The profile covers about 80,000 clones, with 65% to 85% appearing a single time and 15% to 20% taken by the ten largest. This rearrangement joins TRBV3-1 (or the pseudogene TRBV3-2) to TRBJ1-2, with D perhaps matching TRBD1 (5 bases). The specimen was peripheral blood. This TCR was sampled from a man in his 70s with active or convalescent COVID-19. CDR3 loop: CASSLGGESYTF. For the CDR3, the DNA is TGTGCCAGCAGCCTCGGGGGGGAGAGCTACACCTTC.